This passage covers 30 T cell receptor beta chains from one sample sequenced in a study of cytotoxic CD8 clonotypes in ibrutinib-treated CLL listed by TCRdb under 2021. The sample's time point label, in plain terms: eleven to twelve months on ibrutinib. The library was produced with the immunoSEQ multiplex PCR assay. TCRdb stores this immuneACCESS table with in-frame sequences only. Part of the clones is absent; in the studies checked, under half of the shortfall reflects unresolved V genes, and no reason is known for the rest. Across this sample there are some 150,000 clones, with roughly 77% seen only once. Approximately 30% of the sample lies in the top ten. Sequenced material: PBMCs, taken after 12 months of ibrutinib treatment. The receptors stem from a human donor with chronic lymphocytic leukemia.

This chain connects TRBV1 to TRBJ1-5; no DNA check was done on the table's D call, TRBD1. TRBV1 counts as a pseudogene. The CDR3 has 16 residues. CDR3 nucleotide sequence: TGCACCAGCAGCCAACCCGACAGGGGTAGCAATCAGCCCCAGCATTTT. Translating it yields CTSSQPDRGSNQPQHF.

J is TRBJ2-1 and V is TRBV5-1, with TRBD2 matching 9 bases. J was trimmed by 7 bases and V by 2 bases; bases with no gene match: 10. CDR1 is SGHRS, CDR2 YFSETQ, per germline. This CDR3 region has 16 residues. This CDR3 is CASSFSGSILGNEQFF. In DNA form, the CDR3 reads TGCGCCAGCAGCTTTAGCGGGAGTATATTGGGGAATGAGCAGTTCTTC.

This chain joins TRBV6-5 and TRBJ1-4; the match to TRBD1 covers 10 bases. Germline loops: CDR1 MNHEY, CDR2 SVGAGI. The CDR3 consists of 14 residues. V gave up 5 bases and J gave up 8 bases; unmatched junction bases: 5. CDR3 residues: CASSTGQGGEKLFF. In DNA, the CDR3 is TGTGCCAGCAGTACCGGACAGGGGGGCGAAAAACTGTTTTTT.

This chain connects TRBV4-1 to TRBJ1-1, with D unresolved. The CDR3 has 14 amino acids. CDR1 is MGHRA, CDR2 YSYEKL, per germline. V gave up 4 bases and J gave up 1 base, with 10 bases separating them. CDR3 coding DNA: TGCGCCAGCAGCCTAGACCGGGAGAACACTGAAGCTTTCTTT. Its translation: CASSLDRENTEAFF.

The chain is built from TRBV11-3 and TRBJ2-7, with TRBD2 matching 7 bases. The CDR3 consists of 14 residues. Trimming removed 5 bases from V and 2 bases from J; junction bases left unmatched: 6. Germline loops: CDR1 SGHNT, CDR2 YENEEA. The CDR3 loop reads CASSILAEAYEQYF. Written as DNA, the CDR3 is TGTGCCAGCAGCATCCTAGCGGAAGCCTACGAGCAGTACTTC. Using reference TRBV11-3 and TRBJ2-7 for the parts outside the CDR3, the full variable domain is EAGVVQSPRYKIIEKKQPVAFWCNPISGHNTLYWYLQNLGQGPELLIRYENEEAVDDSQLPKDRFSAERLKGVDSTLKIQPAELGDSAVYLCASSILAEAYEQYFGPGTRLTVT.

This chain links TRBV18 with TRBJ2-5; D is uncertain. From germline, CDR1 is KGHSH and CDR2 LQKENI. V lost 0 bases to trimming and J lost 5 bases, with 10 bases between them. This CDR3 contains 14 residues. The CDR3 region is CASSPPPPGETQYF. In nucleotides, the CDR3 is TGTGCCAGCTCACCACCCCCTCCTGGGGAGACCCAGTACTTC.

The chain is built from TRBV10-3 and TRBJ2-5, with D uncertain. Germline-derived CDR1 and CDR2 are ENHRY and SYGVKD. The V gene lost 4 bases and the J gene lost 4 bases, with 10 bases spanning the gap. The CDR3 is made up of 13 amino acids. The CDR3, as DNA: TGTGCCATCAGTGGAGTCGGCCTAGAGACCCAGTACTTC. This gives the protein CAISGVGLETQYF.

The gene calls are TRBV5-6 and TRBJ1-3; 8 nucleotides agree with TRBD1. The CDR3 spans 17 residues. Germline V gene lookup returns CDR1 SGHDT and CDR2 YYEEEE. Trimming removed 1 base from V and 0 bases from J; junction bases left unmatched: 6. The chain's CDR3 is CASSLSGTGYSGNTIYF. DNA of the CDR3: TGTGCCAGCAGCTTGTCCGGGACAGGCTACTCTGGAAACACCATATATTTT.

The gene calls are TRBV5-1 and TRBJ2-2; a possible D gene is TRBD1 (5 bases). This CDR3 comprises 17 residues. Trimming removed 0 bases from V and 7 bases from J, with 19 bases in between. The germline V gene encodes CDR1 SGHRS and CDR2 YFSETQ. Written as DNA, the CDR3 is TGCGCCAGCAGCTTGGGGGGCTCGAGCGTGGTGAACGGGGAGCTGTTTTTT. This encodes CASSLGGSSVVNGELFF.

The chain employs TRBV4-3 and TRBJ1-1, with D maybe TRBD1 (5 bases). Trimming took 2 bases from V and 6 from J, leaving 13 bases between them. Per the germline V gene, CDR1 is LGHNA and CDR2 is YSLEER. This CDR3 has 14 amino acids. The CDR3: CASSQYEGIAEAFF. CDR3 sequence (DNA): TGCGCCAGCAGCCAATACGAGGGGATCGCTGAAGCTTTCTTT.

The chain uses TRBV6-5 and TRBJ2-3, with D perhaps matching TRBD1 (6 bases). Per germline, CDR1 MNHEY and CDR2 SVGAGI. V was clipped by 4 bases and J by 0 bases, with 11 bases between them. CDR3 length: 15 amino acids. As DNA, the CDR3 is TGTGCCAGCAGTTCACAGGGATTCAGCACAGATACGCAGTATTTT. Residues: CASSSQGFSTDTQYF.

This chain connects TRBV9 to TRBJ2-5; TRBD2 aligns across 16 bases. The germline gives CDR1 SGDLS, CDR2 YYNGEE. CDR3 length equals 18 residues. Unmatched junction bases numbered 7, after V lost 4 bases and J lost 1 base. CDR3 DNA: TGTGCCAGCAGCCACGGGACTAGCGGGAGGGCCTTCCAAGAGACCCAGTACTTC. Translating it yields CASSHGTSGRAFQETQYF.

J is TRBJ2-1 and V is TRBV10-3; D not certain. V shed 4 bases and J shed 12 bases, with 16 bases lying between them. CDR1 and CDR2 (germline): ENHRY, SYGVKD. This CDR3 spans 13 amino acids. CDR3 sequence (DNA): TGTGCCATCAGTGGGGGTCGGCTCGATTCGCAGTTCTTC. Protein product: CAISGGRLDSQFF.

The chain links TRBV10-3 to TRBJ2-7; D remains ambiguous. The CDR3 has 14 residues. Germline V gene lookup returns CDR1 ENHRY and CDR2 SYGVKD. V gave up 0 bases and J gave up 1 base, with 7 bases separating them. Here the CDR3 reads CAISESYGSYEQYF. The DNA of the CDR3 is TGTGCCATCAGTGAGTCCTACGGGTCCTACGAGCAGTACTTC.

This clone has just a few counts. The J gene is TRBJ2-5, the V gene TRBV9, with 11 bases identical to TRBD1. CDR1 and CDR2 (germline): SGDLS, YYNGEE. V was pared by 2 bases and J by 2 bases, with 2 bases of the junction left unmatched. The CDR3 is 15 residues long. The CDR3 sequence is CASSVRDRGQETQYF. CDR3 coding DNA: TGTGCCAGCAGCGTCCGGGACAGGGGGCAAGAGACCCAGTACTTC.

V is TRBV6-5 and J is TRBJ2-6; 9 bases line up with TRBD1. Trimming removed 5 bases from V and 4 bases from J; junction bases left unmatched: 3. Per the germline V gene, CDR1 is MNHEY and CDR2 is SVGAGI. This CDR3 is 15 amino acids long. In nucleotides, the CDR3 is TGTGCCAGCAGTCGGACAGGGGAAGGGGCCAACGTCCTGACTTTC. Its protein is CASSRTGEGANVLTF.

The chain combines TRBV5-1 with TRBJ2-5; TRBD2 matches at 8 bases. With V trimmed by 3 bases and J by 5 bases, 6 bases remained unmatched. The germline gives CDR1 SGHRS, CDR2 YFSETQ. The CDR3 sequence is 14 residues long. CDR3 DNA sequence: TGCGCCAGCAGCTCAACGGGGGGGCGGGAGACCCAGTACTTC. Its translation is CASSSTGGRETQYF.

This clone has at least ten counts. V and J are TRBV10-3 and TRBJ1-6; TRBD1 aligns across 8 bases. Per germline, CDR1 ENHRY and CDR2 SYGVKD. The CDR3 contains 12 residues. V was clipped by 10 bases and J by 10 bases; unmatched bases: 6. The DNA for the CDR3 is TGTGCCACCGGACAGGGAAACTCACCCCTCCACTTT. This encodes CATGQGNSPLHF.

This clone occurred once. The identical CDR3 is also encoded by other nucleotide sequences in the sample. The rearrangement uses TRBV19 and TRBJ2-1; no reliable D call. The V end lost 2 bases, the J end lost 7 bases, and 6 bases lay between the germline ends. Germline V CDR1 and CDR2: LNHDA, SQIVND (reference sequence). The CDR3 runs to 12 residues. The CDR3 DNA reads as TGTGCCAGTAGTATAAGCTCGAATGAGCAGTTCTTC. It specifies CASSISSNEQFF. The full variable domain, rest sourced from reference TRBV19 and TRBJ2-1, is DGGITQSPKYLFRKEGQNVTLSCEQNLNHDAMYWYRQDPGQGLRLIYYSQIVNDFQKGDIAEGYSVSREKKESFPLTVTSAQKNPTAFYLCASSISSNEQFFGPGTRLTVL.

The V call is TRBV4-2, the J call TRBJ2-7; D unclear. The CDR3 has 15 amino acids. From germline, CDR1 is LGHNA and CDR2 YNFKEQ. Between the trimmed V and J ends, which lost 1 base and 3 bases, there was a span of 13 bases. CDR3 bases: TGTGCCAGCAGCCAAGCAACGGGCCCCAACTACGAGCAGTACTTC. It is translated as CASSQATGPNYEQYF.

The chain joins TRBV27 to TRBJ1-5; D not certain. This CDR3 has 14 residues. Trimming removed 6 bases at V and 2 bases at J, with 11 bases between. Germline V gene data show CDR1 as MNHEY and CDR2 as SMNVEV (reference sequence). The CDR3 nucleotides are TGTGCCAGCAGCCGTGGGTCCCGCAATCAGCCCCAGCATTTT. It specifies CASSRGSRNQPQHF.

The rearrangement links TRBV6-1 to TRBJ2-7; TRBD1 matches at 11 bases. CDR3 length: 15 amino acids. Germline CDR1 and CDR2: MNHNS and SASEGT. The trim removed 1 base at V and 2 bases at J, leaving 1 base unmatched. The CDR3 sequence: CASSEGGQGAYEQYF. CDR3 coding DNA: TGTGCCAGCAGTGAAGGGGGACAGGGGGCCTACGAGCAGTACTTC.

The rearrangement links TRBV6-4 to TRBJ2-1; 10 nucleotides agree with TRBD2. The germline V gene encodes CDR1 MRHNA and CDR2 SNTAGT. The CDR3 extends over 15 amino acids. V was pared by 0 bases and J by 5 bases, with 1 base of the junction left unmatched. The CDR3 nucleotides read TGTGCCAGCAGTGACTCAACTAGCGGGAACAATGAGCAGTTCTTC. Its translation is CASSDSTSGNNEQFF.

This chain joins TRBV5-8 and TRBJ1-5; D is possibly TRBD1 (6 bases). The ends were cut back, 4 bases at V and 2 bases at J, with 19 bases in the middle. The CDR3 spans 17 residues. CDR1 and CDR2 (germline): SGHTS, YDEGEE. The CDR3 protein is CASSRFTGTLRNQPQHF. The CDR3 bases are TGTGCCAGCAGCCGGTTTACAGGGACTTTGCGCAATCAGCCCCAGCATTTT.

V usage is TRBV28 and J usage is TRBJ2-7, with 9 bases aligning to TRBD1. This CDR3 comprises 14 residues. V was pared by 7 bases and J by 1 base, with 5 bases of the junction left unmatched. From germline, CDR1 is MDHEN and CDR2 SYDVKM. The CDR3 loop is CASNGQGTSYEQYF. In DNA form, the CDR3 reads TGTGCCAGCAACGGACAGGGGACATCCTACGAGCAGTACTTC.

This chain connects TRBV9 to TRBJ2-5; either TRBD1 or TRBD2 may supply D (5 bases each). Germline V gene sequence: CDR1 SGDLS, CDR2 YYNGEE. Trimming took 4 bases from V and 7 from J, leaving 14 bases between them. The CDR3 length is 13 residues. The CDR3: CASSPRDGRTQYF. For the CDR3, the DNA is TGTGCCAGCAGCCCGAGGGACGGGCGGACCCAGTACTTC.

This clone was seen more than once but under ten times. Other DNA sequences from this sample encode an identical CDR3 as well. The rearrangement links TRBV15 to TRBJ1-2; TRBD1 agrees at 8 bases. The CDR3 spans 14 residues. V shed 5 bases, J shed 4 bases, and the junction held 6 bases outside the gene matches. Germline V CDR1 and CDR2: LNHNV, YYDKDF (reference sequence). The CDR3 reads CATSQDRVGYGYTF. Here the CDR3 DNA reads TGTGCCACCAGCCAGGACAGGGTAGGCTATGGCTACACCTTC.

The chain recombines TRBV2 with TRBJ2-3, with a possible D match to TRBD2 (6 bases). CDR1 and CDR2 from the germline V gene are SNHLY and FYNNEI. Between the trimmed V and J ends, which lost 9 bases and 6 bases, there was a span of 13 bases. CDR3 size: 12 residues. The CDR3 coding sequence is TGTGCCAGACGGGACTTCGGGGATACGCAGTATTTT. Translation: CARRDFGDTQYF. The entire variable domain, with the rest obtained from reference TRBV2 and TRBJ2-3, is as follows: EPEVTQTPSHQVTQMGQEVILRCVPISNHLYFYWYRQILGQKVEFLVSFYNNEISEKSEIFDDQFSVERPDGSNFTLKIRSTKLEDSAMYFCARRDFGDTQYFGPGTRLTVL.

The chain combines TRBV10-3 with TRBJ2-1; TRBD1 aligns across 7 bases. V lost 5 bases and J lost 10; bases outside the gene matches: 5. The CDR3 has 12 residues. The germline V gene encodes CDR1 ENHRY and CDR2 SYGVKD. In DNA, the CDR3 is TGTGCCATCAGTTTCGACAGGGTAGAGCAGTTCTTC. Translating gives CAISFDRVEQFF.

There are a few counts of this clone. CDR3 sequence: CASSPDRGHSGNTIYF. The CDR3 bases are TGTGCCAGCAGTCCAGACAGGGGGCACTCTGGAAACACCATATATTTT. The rearrangement uses TRBV6-4 and TRBJ1-3; TRBD1 agrees at 10 bases. The J segment lost 0 bases and the V segment lost 5 bases, leaving 4 bases of the junction unmatched. The CDR3 has 16 amino acids. The V gene's germline CDR1 is MRHNA and CDR2 SNTAGT.